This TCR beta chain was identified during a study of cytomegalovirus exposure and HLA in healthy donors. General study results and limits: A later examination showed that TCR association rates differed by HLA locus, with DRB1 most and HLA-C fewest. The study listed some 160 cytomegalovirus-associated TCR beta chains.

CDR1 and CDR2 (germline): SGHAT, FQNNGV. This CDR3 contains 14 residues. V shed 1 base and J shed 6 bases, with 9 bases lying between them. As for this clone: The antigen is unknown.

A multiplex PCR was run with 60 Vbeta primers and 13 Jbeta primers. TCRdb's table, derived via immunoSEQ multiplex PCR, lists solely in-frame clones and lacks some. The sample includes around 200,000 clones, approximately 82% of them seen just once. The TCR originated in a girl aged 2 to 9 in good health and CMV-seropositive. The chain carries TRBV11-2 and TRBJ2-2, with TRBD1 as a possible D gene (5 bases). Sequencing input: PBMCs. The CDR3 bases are TGTGCCAGCAGCTTAGCGACAGTCTCCGGGGAGCTGTTTTTT. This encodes CASSLATVSGELFF.